Listed below are T cell receptor beta chains from one sample, sequenced in a study of T cells in tuberculosis. Clones were read by immunoSEQ multiplex PCR, and TCRdb kept only the in-frame ones, dropping some. This repertoire shows tens of thousands of clones, about 93% found once; its top ten account for roughly 7.2%. The sample comprised PBMCs. These receptor sequences come from a donor aged 10 to 29 with latent tuberculosis or without tuberculosis infection. Each CDR3 is given with its conserved first and last residue. A D gene is named only where the DNA matches it firmly. Clone size is shown for a subset of rows, as once, few, many or a class of expanded clone.

CDR3 protein	CDR3 DNA	D gene	V gene	J gene	clone size
CASSLTGSGNTIYF	TGCGCCAGCAGCTTGACAGGGTCCGGAAACACCATATATTTT	.	TRBV5-1	TRBJ1-3	.
CASSPSTDTQYF	TGTGCCAGCAGCCCGAGCACAGATACGCAGTATTTT	.	TRBV9	TRBJ2-3	.
CASSLEGTVDQPQHF	TGTGCCAGCAGTTTAGAGGGGACAGTTGATCAGCCCCAGCATTTT	TRBD1	TRBV28	TRBJ1-5	medium-sized
CASSASGGADIQYF	TGTGCCAGCAGTGCTAGCGGGGGGGCCGACATTCAGTACTTC	TRBD2	TRBV6-4	TRBJ2-4	.
CASSRTSRARSYEQYF	TGTGCCAGCAGCCGCACATCCAGGGCGCGCTCCTACGAGCAGTACTTC	.	TRBV14	TRBJ2-7	.
CASSDPDSLYGYTF	TGTGCCAGCAGTGACCCGGACAGTCTCTATGGCTACACCTTC	.	TRBV25-1	TRBJ1-2	.
CASSQERLSPLHF	TGTGCCAGCAGCCAAGAGCGACTTTCACCCCTCCACTTT	.	TRBV14	TRBJ1-6	.
CASSPDRLYTQYF	TGTGCCAGCAGCCCGGACAGACTTTATACGCAGTATTTT	.	TRBV7-6	TRBJ2-3	.
CSVEVVPSSYNEQFF	TGCAGCGTTGAAGTAGTCCCGAGCTCCTACAATGAGCAGTTCTTC	.	TRBV29-1	TRBJ2-1	.
CASSYAQGWEETQYF	TGTGCCAGCAGTTACGCACAGGGATGGGAAGAGACCCAGTACTTC	.	TRBV6-5	TRBJ2-5	.
CASSTYRGLTGELFF	TGTGCCAGCAGCACATACAGGGGGTTAACCGGGGAGCTGTTTTTT	TRBD1	TRBV9	TRBJ2-2	.
CASSPEDTNYGYTF	TGTGCCAGCAGCCCTGAGGACACGAACTATGGCTACACCTTC	.	TRBV7-6	TRBJ1-2	.
CASSAQGRDTIYF	TGCGCCAGCAGCGCACAGGGTCGGGACACCATATATTTT	.	TRBV5-1	TRBJ1-3	.
CASSFGTANTEAFF	TGTGCCAGCAGCTTTGGGACAGCCAACACTGAAGCTTTCTTT	TRBD1	TRBV5-6	TRBJ1-1	.
CASSPLDTDTQYF	TGTGCCAGCAGCCCGTTAGACACAGATACGCAGTATTTT	.	TRBV13	TRBJ2-3	.
CASSVDPGMGGTEAFF	TGCGCCAGCAGCGTGGACCCTGGGATGGGGGGGACTGAAGCTTTCTTT	.	TRBV5-1	TRBJ1-1	.
CASSLAGTAWGVGYTF	TGTGCCAGCAGCTTAGCCGGTACCGCCTGGGGGGTCGGCTACACCTTC	.	TRBV7-2	TRBJ1-2	.
CAVKTGGRNTEAFF	TGTGCCGTAAAGACAGGGGGCAGGAACACTGAAGCTTTCTTT	TRBD1	TRBV30	TRBJ1-1	.
CASSEYLPPAGGYGYTF	TGTGCCAGCAGTGAATATCTCCCCCCCGCCGGAGGCTATGGCTACACCTTC	.	TRBV25-1	TRBJ1-2	.
CASSQDFGRATGNTIYF	TGCGCCAGCAGCCAAGATTTTGGGAGGGCGACTGGAAACACCATATATTTT	.	TRBV4-1	TRBJ1-3	few
CASSLSATGHSPLHF	TGTGCCAGCAGCTTATCCGCGACAGGGCATTCACCCCTCCACTTT	TRBD1	TRBV7-3	TRBJ1-6	.
CASSSQQSGPYNEQFF	TGTGCCAGCAGCTCGCAACAGAGTGGTCCGTACAATGAGCAGTTCTTC	.	TRBV7-2	TRBJ2-1	.
CAGAVSGANVLTF	TGTGCCGGGGCCGTCTCTGGGGCCAACGTCCTGACTTTC	.	TRBV30	TRBJ2-6	.
CASSLGWTGDYEQYF	TGTGCCAGCAGCTTGGGCTGGACAGGGGACTACGAGCAGTACTTC	TRBD1	TRBV5-5	TRBJ2-7	.
CASSLDPTSGGGTQYF	TGCGCCAGCAGCTTGGATCCGACTAGCGGGGGTGGTACGCAGTATTTT	TRBD2	TRBV5-1	TRBJ2-3	.
CASRPDRGANYGYTF	TGTGCCAGCAGACCCGACAGGGGAGCTAACTATGGCTACACCTTC	TRBD1	TRBV6-5	TRBJ1-2	.
CASSPSQDREAYEQYF	TGTGCCAGCAGCCCTTCCCAAGACAGGGAGGCCTACGAGCAGTACTTC	.	TRBV7-8	TRBJ2-7	.
CASSYAGTGELFF	TGTGCCAGCAGTTACGCGGGGACCGGGGAGCTGTTTTTT	.	TRBV6-5	TRBJ2-2	.
CASSVVSTPVGGSGNTIYF	TGTGCCAGCAGCGTAGTTTCAACGCCGGTCGGGGGCTCTGGAAACACCATATATTTT	.	TRBV9	TRBJ1-3	.
CASSEIWANSPLHF	TGTGCCAGCAGTGAAATCTGGGCTAATTCACCCCTCCACTTT	.	TRBV2	TRBJ1-6	.
CASSLKTTNYGYTF	TGTGCCAGCAGCCTTAAGACAACTAACTATGGCTACACCTTC	.	TRBV11-2	TRBJ1-2	once
CASSESGEVSSEAFF	TGTGCCAGCAGTGAGTCCGGGGAGGTCAGTAGTGAAGCTTTCTTT	.	TRBV25-1	TRBJ1-1	.
CSVEDPRGRQNTGELFF	TGCAGCGTTGAAGATCCAAGGGGCAGGCAGAACACCGGGGAGCTGTTTTTT	.	TRBV29-1	TRBJ2-2	once
CASSAFITRQGQGYTF	TGTGCCAGCAGTGCATTCATTACCAGACAGGGCCAAGGCTACACCTTC	TRBD1	TRBV6-1	TRBJ1-2	.
CASSQLPPTAGGHQPQHF	TGCGCCAGCAGCCAGCTGCCCCCGACGGCAGGGGGGCATCAGCCCCAGCATTTT	TRBD1	TRBV4-1	TRBJ1-5	.
CASKAERLAGPTNTGELFF	TGTGCCAGTAAAGCCGAGCGGCTAGCGGGCCCTACGAACACCGGGGAGCTGTTTTTT	TRBD2	TRBV19	TRBJ2-2	.
CASSSRTSGGTDTQYF	TGTGCCAGCAGTTCACGGACTAGCGGGGGGACAGATACGCAGTATTTT	TRBD2	TRBV6-5	TRBJ2-3	.
CASSRDTLNTEAFF	TGCGCCAGCAGCAGGGACACTCTGAACACTGAAGCTTTCTTT	.	TRBV5-1	TRBJ1-1	.
CSVESEGTEAFF	TGCAGCGTTGAGTCAGAGGGCACTGAAGCTTTCTTT	.	TRBV29-1	TRBJ1-1	.